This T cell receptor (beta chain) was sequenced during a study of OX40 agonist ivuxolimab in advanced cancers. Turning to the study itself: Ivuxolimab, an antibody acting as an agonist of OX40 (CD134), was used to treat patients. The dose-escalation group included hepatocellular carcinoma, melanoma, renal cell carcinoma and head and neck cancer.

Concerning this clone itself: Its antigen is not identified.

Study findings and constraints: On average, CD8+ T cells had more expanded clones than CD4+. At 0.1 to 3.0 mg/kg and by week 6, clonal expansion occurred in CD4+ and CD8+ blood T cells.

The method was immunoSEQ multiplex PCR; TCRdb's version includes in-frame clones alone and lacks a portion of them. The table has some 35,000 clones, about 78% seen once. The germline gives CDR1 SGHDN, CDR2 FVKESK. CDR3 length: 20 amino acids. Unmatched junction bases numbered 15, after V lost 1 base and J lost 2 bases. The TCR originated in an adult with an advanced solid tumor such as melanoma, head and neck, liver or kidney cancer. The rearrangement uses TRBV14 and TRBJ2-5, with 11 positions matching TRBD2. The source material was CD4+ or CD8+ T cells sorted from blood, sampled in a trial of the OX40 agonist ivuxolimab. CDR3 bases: TGTGCCAGCAGCCAAGCCGACACCTTTGGACTAGCGGGTTCTCAAGAGACCCAGTACTTC. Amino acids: CASSQADTFGLAGSQETQYF.